This T cell receptor (beta chain) appears in the sequencing data of a study of Graves' ophthalmopathy and Graves' hyperthyroidism (dated by TCRdb to the late 2010s). Study-level background: Peripheral blood samples were taken at the time of initial diagnosis, before any treatment was given. The study used signatures of the TCR beta repertoire to tell Graves' ophthalmopathy apart from Graves' hyperthyroidism and to predict which patients would progress to ophthalmopathy. In total, approximately 140 blood samples were TCR-sequenced: fewer than 50 ophthalmopathy, some 80 hyperthyroidism and roughly 17 hyperthyroidism-to-ophthalmopathy patients. To explore V-J signatures that distinguish ophthalmopathy from hyperthyroidism, a discovery set of about a hundred patients was enrolled, made up of under 50 with ophthalmopathy and 55 to 65 with stable hyperthyroidism. The independent validation cohort included around 19 hyperthyroidism patients plus 17 patients who later progressed from hyperthyroidism to ophthalmopathy. In more than five hyperthyroidism patients, the T-cell repertoires found in thyroid tissue were compared with those found in blood. Following sample collection, hyperthyroidism patients were given methimazole at a starting dose of 30 mg daily, and ophthalmopathy patients were given high-dose intravenous methylprednisolone. For training and testing, the 100 patients in the discovery cohort were randomly divided in a 7:3 ratio.

For repertoire sequencing, TCR beta CDR3 regions were amplified from RNA transcripts. HTBI primers and the Qiagen OneStep RT-PCR kit were used in a first-round RT-PCR, which was followed by a second-round multiplex PCR, size selection and purification. Libraries were sequenced on an Illumina HiSeq2000 using paired-end 100 bp reads. As for the original processing: SOAPnuke was used to process the reads, throwing out any read that had adapters, had uncalled bases, had a mean Phred below 15, or lacked an exact constant-primer or identifier match. High-quality paired reads were merged with COPE v1.2.5. Each unique nucleotide sequence was treated as a clonotype, and MiTCR v1.1 was used to align the clonotypes to the IMGT TRB V, D and J references. The analysis was limited to V-J combinations with a frequency above 0.0001, which together covered over 99% of the repertoires. For each V-J combination, a TCR clonal expansion and chaos score was defined as F50 clonal expansion divided by the chaos observed in the TCRdist matrix. Welch's t-statistics and random forest were used to narrow the features down to 10 to 15 V-J combinations, which were then fed into a naive Bayes classifier. The Morisita-Horn index was used to measure how similar the thyroid and blood repertoires were. Using fastp trimming at Q25 and MiXCR clonotype assembly, TCRdb reanalyzed the public sequencing data and kept in-frame beta chains. A single entry per CDR3 protein holds the most common genes and DNA from its merged rows. These V and J calls derive from TCRdb rather than the authors' analysis. A total of some 160,000 distinct CDR3 sequences appear in this sample, under 45% of them only once. The ten largest clones represent approximately 8.9% of the sample.

Overall results and qualifications from the work: In validation, the model predicted ophthalmopathy progression with 70.59% sensitivity and approximately 72% specificity; 12 predicted patients were CT-confirmed with GO in a median of roughly 6.8 months. In cross-validation, the 13-signature model distinguished ophthalmopathy from stable hyperthyroidism with around 90% sensitivity and over 81% specificity, while in the test set the corresponding values were approximately 80% and 75%. Sample size was not predetermined statistically, and investigators were not blinded to group allocation. Among expanded thyroid clonotypes with frequency above 0.001, most also showed up in blood, which suggests that blood repertoires may reflect the thyroid immune response.

As for this clonotype: The antigen it recognizes is unknown. Nothing much larger sits one base from this clone, and base qualities are not available.

V sheds 6 bases and J sheds 10 bases, leaving 16 bases between their ends. The CDR3 numbers 14 residues from cysteine through phenylalanine. Of all the DNA, just the CDR3 is kept, 42 bases in frame from base 1. Patients with ophthalmopathy had moderately to severely active disease, with a Clinical Activity Score of 3 or more, a NOSPECS grade of 4 or more, and a disease duration of less than 3 months. Patients were excluded if they had other autoimmune diseases, uncontrolled infections, pregnancy or lactation. Diagnosis was based on clinical symptoms, serum thyroxine, TRAb, thyroid ultrasound and orbital computed tomography. PBMCs were isolated from 7.5 to 10 ml of fresh peripheral blood by Ficoll-Paque density gradient centrifugation. Total RNA was extracted using Trizol reagent, and RNA quality was checked on an Agilent 2100 Bioanalyzer.

Material: peripheral blood. This chain joins TRBV12-3 or TRBV12-4 to TRBJ1-6, with TRBD1 as a weak D call on 6 bases. The origin of this receptor is a man aged 25 to 45 with Graves' ophthalmopathy. Donor details come from another sample of the same person, matched by shared clones. The CDR3 here reads CASRQEQGGSPLHF. The DNA is TGTGCCAGCAGGCAAGAACAGGGAGGGTCACCCCTCCACTTT.